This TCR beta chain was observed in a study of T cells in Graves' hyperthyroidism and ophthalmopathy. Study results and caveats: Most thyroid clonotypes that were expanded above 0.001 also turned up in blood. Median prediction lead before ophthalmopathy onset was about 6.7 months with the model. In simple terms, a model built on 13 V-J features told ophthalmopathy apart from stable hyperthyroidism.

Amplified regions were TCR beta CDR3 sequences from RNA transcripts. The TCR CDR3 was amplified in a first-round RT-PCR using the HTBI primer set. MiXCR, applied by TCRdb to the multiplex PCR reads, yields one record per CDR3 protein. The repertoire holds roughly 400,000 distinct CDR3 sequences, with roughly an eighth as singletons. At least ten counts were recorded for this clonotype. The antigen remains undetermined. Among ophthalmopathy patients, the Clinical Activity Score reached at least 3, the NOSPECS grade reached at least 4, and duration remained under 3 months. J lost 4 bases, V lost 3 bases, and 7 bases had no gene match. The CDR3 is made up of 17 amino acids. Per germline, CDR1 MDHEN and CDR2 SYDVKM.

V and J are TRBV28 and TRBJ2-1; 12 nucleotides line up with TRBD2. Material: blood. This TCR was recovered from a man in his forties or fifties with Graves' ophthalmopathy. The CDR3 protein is CASSFPILAGGYNEQFF. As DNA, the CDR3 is TGTGCCAGCAGTTTCCCGATTCTAGCGGGAGGGTACAATGAGCAGTTCTTC.